A selection of T cell receptor beta chains follows, all from one sample in a study of CD8+CD57+ T cells in acquired aplastic anemia. TCRdb analysed the reads with MiXCR anew, one entry per CDR3 protein. The sample has 200,000 or so distinct CDR3 sequences; over 60% are singletons. Material for sequencing was sorted CD4+, CD8+, or CD8+CD57+ T cells (not recorded which) from PBMCs. These receptor sequences come from a human donor with severe aplastic anemia or a healthy control (not recorded which). Each CDR3 is given with its conserved first and last residue. The D gene is left open where the match is weak. Clone size is stated in some rows and not others, as once, few, many or a class when expanded.

D | size | J | length | V | DNA | CDR3
. | . | TRBJ1-6 | 14 | TRBV2 | TGTGCCAGCAGTGTAGGGGGGAACGATTCACCCCTCCACTTT | CASSVGGNDSPLHF
. | once | TRBJ1-5 | 15 | TRBV20-1 | TGCAGTGCTAGTGGCCCCCGGGAAATAAATCAGCCCCAGCATTTT | CSASGPREINQPQHF
. | . | TRBJ1-2 | 16 | TRBV7-8 | TGTGCCAGCAGCTTAGTTCGTCAGGGCCACACCTATGGCTACACCTTC | CASSLVRQGHTYGYTF
TRBD2 | . | TRBJ2-7 | 16 | TRBV10-3 | TGTGCCGCTAGGGACAGTAGCGGGAGGGGCTCCTACGAGCAGTACTTC | CAARDSSGRGSYEQYF
. | . | TRBJ1-1 | 11 | TRBV20-1 | TGCAGTGCTGGCGAAAACACTGAAGCTTTCTTT | CSAGENTEAFF
TRBD2 | . | TRBJ2-1 | 15 | TRBV19 | TGTGCCAGTAGTATGCAGGTTGTTAGCGGGAGACAGCAGTTCTTC | CASSMQVVSGRQQFF
TRBD2 | . | TRBJ2-5 | 13 | TRBV4-1 | TGCGCCAGCAGCCCACGGGGGGAAGAGACCCAGTACTTC | CASSPRGEETQYF
. | few | TRBJ1-2 | 14 | TRBV19 | TGTGCCAGTAGTTCCGCGACAGGTGGCTATGGCTACACCTTC | CASSSATGGYGYTF
. | . | TRBJ1-2 | 14 | TRBV19 | TGTGCCAGTAGTATACAAGGAGGTATGAGAGGCTACACCTTC | CASSIQGGMRGYTF
. | . | TRBJ1-2 | 15 | TRBV24-1 | TGTGCCACCAGTGATTCCTGGGGCGAGCTCGGAGGCTACACCTTC | CATSDSWGELGGYTF
TRBD1 | . | TRBJ1-5 | 14 | TRBV20-1 | TGCAGTGCTAACTCCGGGACAGAGTATCAGCCCCAGCATTTT | CSANSGTEYQPQHF
TRBD2 | . | TRBJ2-5 | 16 | TRBV10-2 | TGCGCCACTATGATCAAGGGGCTAGCGGGAGAAGAGACCCAGTACTTC | CATMIKGLAGEETQYF
TRBD2 | . | TRBJ2-5 | 15 | TRBV5-6 | TGTGCCAGCAGCTCTGACTGGGGGGGTGAAGAGACCCAGTACTTC | CASSSDWGGEETQYF
. | . | TRBJ2-7 | 14 | TRBV20-1 | TGCAGTGCTAGAGCCCCCTCACTAGCCTACGAGCAGTACTTC | CSARAPSLAYEQYF
. | . | TRBJ2-5 | 10 | TRBV29-1 | TGCAGCGCAACAGTCGAGACCCAGTACTTC | CSATVETQYF
. | many | TRBJ1-2 | 17 | TRBV7-8 | TGTGCCAGCAGCTTAGAAGGTTTCAGGGAGCTGTTCTATGGCTACACCTTC | CASSLEGFRELFYGYTF
. | . | TRBJ2-7 | 15 | TRBV14 | TGTGCCAGCAGCCAAGATTACGCCAGGCTCTACGAGCAGTACTTC | CASSQDYARLYEQYF
. | few | TRBJ2-7 | 12 | TRBV29-1 | TGCAGCGCAGGACCCGGGAGCTACGAGCAGTACTTC | CSAGPGSYEQYF
. | . | TRBJ1-2 | 13 | TRBV10-3 | TGTGCCATCAGTGATAGACAGGAGGGGGGCTACACCTTC | CAISDRQEGGYTF
TRBD1 | once | TRBJ2-7 | 15 | TRBV5-1 | TGCGCCAGCAGCTTGGACGGCAGGGGGCGCGACGAGCAGTACTTC | CASSLDGRGRDEQYF
. | many | TRBJ2-4 | 15 | TRBV2 | TGTGCCAGCGGCGAAGGTGGGTTAGCCAAAAACATTCAGTACTTC | CASGEGGLAKNIQYF
. | . | TRBJ1-1 | 12 | TRBV20-1 | TGCAGTGCTAGGGACGGGGATGCTGAAGCTTTCTTT | CSARDGDAEAFF
TRBD1 | . | TRBJ2-2 | 16 | TRBV5-1 | TGCGCCAGCAGCTTCCTGACAGGGGCGGACACCGGGGGGCTGTTTTTT | CASSFLTGADTGGLFF
. | many | TRBJ1-2 | 14 | TRBV6-5 | TGTGCCAGCAGTTACTCGGAGGGTTACTATGGCTACACCTTC | CASSYSEGYYGYTF
. | . | TRBJ2-3 | 14 | TRBV7-7 | TGTGCTAGCAGCCCTTTACAGATCACAGATACGCAGTATTTT | CASSPLQITDTQYF
. | many | TRBJ2-3 | 15 | TRBV24-1 | TGTGCCACCGGAGAACGGGGGACCTCCACAGATACGCAGTATTTT | CATGERGTSTDTQYF
. | . | TRBJ2-1 | 13 | TRBV7-6 | TGTGCCAGCAGCCGGGACGGCTACAATGAGCAGTTCTTC | CASSRDGYNEQFF
TRBD1 | . | TRBJ2-7 | 11 | TRBV10-3 | TGTGCCATCGGGACAGTTAAAGAGCAGTACTTC | CAIGTVKEQYF
. | . | TRBJ1-5 | 15 | TRBV6-6 | TGTGCCAGCACTGTAAGGGGGACGGAGAATCAGCCCCAGCATTTT | CASTVRGTENQPQHF
TRBD2 | few | TRBJ2-7 | 16 | TRBV15 | TGTGCCACCAGCAGACTGACTAGCGGGAGAACGGGCGAGCAGTACTTC | CATSRLTSGRTGEQYF
. | once | TRBJ1-1 | 14 | TRBV12-3/TRBV12-4 | TGTGCCAGCTGGGTCAGGGTCTCGGACACTGAAGCTTTCTTT | CASWVRVSDTEAFF
. | . | TRBJ2-7 | 11 | TRBV9 | TGTGCCAGCAGCGTAGGGCGCGAGCAGTACTTC | CASSVGREQYF
. | . | TRBJ2-7 | 17 | TRBV2 | TGTGCCAGCAGATCGGTTGCCCCAACCTCAAGGTCGGACGAGCAGTACTTC | CASRSVAPTSRSDEQYF
. | . | TRBJ1-1 | 12 | TRBV12-3/TRBV12-4 | TGTGCCAGCAGACCCGACAGCACTGAAGCTTTCTTT | CASRPDSTEAFF
TRBD2 | . | TRBJ2-5 | 16 | TRBV27 | TGTGCCAGCAGTTTATTTAGCGGGGCTATGGAGGAGACCCAGTACTTC | CASSLFSGAMEETQYF
. | many | TRBJ2-2 | 14 | TRBV24-1 | TGTGCCACCATGGACAGCCCGAACACCGGGGAGCTGTTTTTT | CATMDSPNTGELFF
TRBD1 | . | TRBJ2-6 | 19 | TRBV24-1 | TGTGCCACCAGTGACCACGGCGACAGGGGATCGGCTGGGGCCAACGTCCTGACTTTC | CATSDHGDRGSAGANVLTF
TRBD2 | . | TRBJ2-7 | 15 | TRBV20-1 | TGCAGTGCTCCAGCTAGCGGGAAGGGTCGATACGAGCAGTACTTC | CSAPASGKGRYEQYF
TRBD2 | . | TRBJ2-7 | 12 | TRBV29-1 | TGCAGCGTTGATATGAAGCGGGGTGAGCAGTACTTC | CSVDMKRGEQYF
. | . | TRBJ2-7 | 13 | TRBV5-1 | TGCGCCAGCCGGGACCCAGCGGACTACGAGCAGTACTTC | CASRDPADYEQYF
. | . | TRBJ1-5 | 15 | TRBV7-8 | TGTGCCAGCAGCTTAGTTCGCAGGGAAGGTCAGCCCCAGCATTTT | CASSLVRREGQPQHF
. | . | TRBJ2-1 | 11 | TRBV9 | TGTGCCAGCAGCGTAGGCGGGGAGCAGTTCTTC | CASSVGGEQFF
TRBD2 | many | TRBJ2-7 | 12 | TRBV12-3/TRBV12-4 | TGTGCCAGCACCGGCGGGGGGCCCGAGCAGTACTTC | CASTGGGPEQYF
TRBD1 | many | TRBJ1-2 | 12 | TRBV2 | TGTGCCAGCAAGTGGACAGGGTTAGGCTACACCTTC | CASKWTGLGYTF
. | . | TRBJ2-5 | 19 | TRBV3-1 | TGTGCCAGCAGCCAAGAAGGAGTGCGGCGGGGTGGCTCGGAAGAGACCCAGTACTTC | CASSQEGVRRGGSEETQYF
TRBD1 | . | TRBJ2-5 | 15 | TRBV2 | TGTGCCAGCAGCCGCTGGACAGGGAGTGAGGAGACCCAGTACTTC | CASSRWTGSEETQYF
. | . | TRBJ1-2 | 14 | TRBV20-1 | TGCAGTGCTAGAGTTCATGTTGAATGGGATGGCTACACCTTC | CSARVHVEWDGYTF
. | . | TRBJ2-2 | 13 | TRBV6-5 | TGTGCCAGCAGTTTCACGGGCACCGGGGAGCTGTTTTTT | CASSFTGTGELFF
. | . | TRBJ1-5 | 14 | TRBV27 | TGTGCCAGCGCCCCATCGGATTTGAATCAGCCCCAGCATTTT | CASAPSDLNQPQHF